The next 11 T cell receptor beta chains were all read from a single sample in a study of blood T cells in healthy people across ages. Together with a sample-barcoded 5' primer, a J-beta primer mix was included in a second PCR lasting about 6 to 11 cycles. TCRdb reanalysed the 5' RACE reads using MiXCR and keeps one entry per CDR3 protein. The sample lists about 650,000 distinct CDR3 sequences, 52% occurring once. The sample comprised blood. The receptors come from an elderly woman in good health.

This clonotype occurred many times. CDR3 sequence: CSARGGSGSGTQYF. In nucleotides, the CDR3 is TGCAGTGCTAGAGGTGGTAGCGGGAGTGGGACCCAGTACTTC. The chain carries TRBV20-1 and TRBJ2-5; 9 bases align to TRBD2. The CDR3 spans 14 residues. Germline loops: CDR1 DFQATT, CDR2 SNEGSKA (reference sequence). V lost 1 base to trimming and J lost 7 bases; unmatched junction nucleotides: 7.

The V gene is TRBV3-1, the J gene TRBJ2-7, with 8 bases identical to TRBD2. The CDR3 consists of 14 residues. V gave up 4 bases and J gave up 7 bases; unmatched junction bases: 9. Germline assignment: CDR1 LGHDT and CDR2 YNNKEL (reference sequence). In nucleotides, the CDR3 is TGTGCCAGCAGCCTCCGGGGGGGCGAACATGAGCAGTACTTC. Its translation is CASSLRGGEHEQYF.

At least ten counts were recorded for this clonotype. The chain's CDR3 is CASRTGERRSYNEQFF. The CDR3 DNA sequence: TGTGCCAGCCGTACAGGCGAAAGGCGTTCCTACAATGAGCAGTTCTTC. The gene calls are TRBV28 and TRBJ2-1, with D possibly matching TRBD1 (5 bases). V dropped 8 bases and J dropped 1 base, with 18 bases sitting between them. Looked up from germline, CDR1 is MDHEN and CDR2 is SYDVKM. The CDR3 consists of 16 residues.

The sample holds a few counts of this clonotype. This chain links TRBV12-3 or TRBV12-4 with TRBJ2-2; either TRBD1 or TRBD2 may fit D (6 bases each). Trimming took off 0 bases at V and 5 bases at J, with 16 bases between the two ends. The CDR3 is 17 amino acids. CDR3: CASSLARGGGGTGELFF. The CDR3 bases are TGTGCCAGCAGTTTAGCGCGAGGGGGAGGTGGAACCGGGGAGCTGTTTTTT.

As regards this clonotype: The junction departs from the called germline gene at one end, perhaps through a read error. The genes are TRBV29-1 and TRBJ2-2; a weak D match, TRBD2 (6 bases). The CDR3 is 13 residues long. From germline, CDR1 is SQVTM and CDR2 ANQGSEA. CDR3 residues: CSVGGRNTGGLFF. Written as DNA, the CDR3 is TGCAGCGTTGGGGGGAGGAACACCGGGGGGCTGTTTTTT.

This clonotype was picked up a small number of times. The V call is TRBV18, the J call TRBJ2-3, with TRBD2 matching 9 bases. The CDR3 runs 14 residues. CDR1 is KGHSH and CDR2 is LQKENI in the germline V gene. The V segment lost 1 base and the J segment 4 bases; nucleotides outside the gene matches: 0. DNA of the CDR3: TGTGCCAGCTCACCACTAGCGGGAGCAGATACGCAGTATTTT. It codes for CASSPLAGADTQYF.

The sample holds one count of this clonotype. CDR3 sequence: CSVDGKGGEQYF. Here the CDR3 DNA reads TGCAGCGTTGACGGTAAGGGAGGCGAGCAGTACTTC. The chain couples TRBV29-1 to TRBJ2-7; a weak D match, TRBD2 (6 bases). CDR1 is SQVTM, CDR2 ANQGSEA, per germline. The CDR3 is 12 amino acids. The V end was cut by 3 bases, the J end by 6 bases, with 12 bases between.

The CDR3 DNA reads TGCAGTGCTAGATCGTTGGACAGCTCAACTAATGAAAAACTGTTTTTT. This codes for CSARSLDSSTNEKLFF. V and J are TRBV20-1 and TRBJ1-4, with D possibly being TRBD1 (6 bases). Trimming left V 2 bases short and J 0 bases short, with 13 bases between. The CDR3 has 16 amino acids. Germline V gene lookup returns CDR1 DFQATT and CDR2 SNEGSKA (reference sequence).

A note on this clonotype: A junction boundary mismatches the germline segment, possibly from a read error. The chain carries TRBV6-6 and TRBJ1-5; 10 bases map to TRBD1. The CDR3 totals 16 residues. Germline V gene data show CDR1 as MNHNY and CDR2 as SVGAGI (reference sequence). CDR3 DNA sequence: TGTGCCAGCACCTCTAGTGGACAGGGGGTAAGTCAGCCCCGGCATTTT. It encodes CASTSSGQGVSQPRHF.

This clonotype was picked up one time. The germline gene is not matched at one end of the junction; a read error may be the cause. This rearrangement joins TRBV9 to TRBJ2-5; maybe TRBD1 (7 bases). Germline assignment: CDR1 SGDLS and CDR2 YYNGEE. This CDR3 comprises 16 residues. The CDR3 nucleotides are TGTGCCAGCAAAAGAGGAGGGGGCGCATACCAGGAGACCCAGTACTTC. This encodes CASKRGGGAYQETQYF.

This clonotype was recorded once. Since a much larger clone is just one base distant, this may be a read error. V and J are TRBV12-3 or TRBV12-4 and TRBJ1-5; 10 positions agree with TRBD1. V lost 2 bases and J lost 3; bases outside the gene matches: 7. This CDR3 region has 17 residues. The CDR3 DNA sequence: TGTGCCAGCAGTTTACCGACAGGGGGCCCCCCCAATCAGCCCCAGCATTTT. Residues: CASSLPTGGPPNQPQHF.